What follows are 30 T cell receptor beta chains derived from one specimen sequenced in a study of cytomegalovirus exposure and HLA in healthy donors. The PCR used 60 Vbeta and 13 Jbeta primers. TCRdb keeps only in-frame clones here, not all; method: immunoSEQ multiplex PCR. The sample contains some 130,000 clones, approximately 81% of which appear only once. Source material: PBMCs. All receptors derive from a male donor in good health and CMV-seronegative.

This clone showed up just a few times. The rearrangement links TRBV27 to TRBJ1-2; 7 bases are shared with TRBD1. The J segment lost 1 base and the V segment lost 7 bases, leaving 12 bases of the junction unmatched. CDR3 length: 16 residues. Germline V gene sequence: CDR1 MNHEY, CDR2 SMNVEV (reference sequence). CDR3 DNA sequence: TGTGCCAGCACCGCACTGGGGACAGAAGATAACTATGGCTACACCTTC. Amino acids: CASTALGTEDNYGYTF.

J is TRBJ2-7 and V is TRBV28, with D tentatively TRBD2 (5 bases). This CDR3 spans 13 amino acids. CDR1 MDHEN and CDR2 SYDVKM come from the germline V gene. The germline V and J ends were trimmed by 1 base and 6 bases, with 10 bases remaining between them. Here the CDR3 DNA reads TGTGCCAGCAGTTTATTCGTCGGGGTCGAGCAGTACTTC. Protein: CASSLFVGVEQYF.

V gene TRBV5-1 combines with J gene TRBJ2-6; D gene ambiguous. V was cut by 3 bases and J by 1 base, with 5 bases left in between. Per germline, CDR1 SGHRS and CDR2 YFSETQ. The CDR3 runs to 14 residues. The CDR3 loop reads CASSSGSGANVLTF. As DNA, the CDR3 is TGCGCCAGCAGCTCAGGTTCTGGGGCCAACGTCCTGACTTTC.

The genes are TRBV6-5 and TRBJ1-1, with 10 nucleotides matching TRBD1. The CDR3 is 13 residues long. The J segment lost 5 bases and the V segment lost 8 bases, leaving 5 bases of the junction unmatched. Germline CDR1 and CDR2: MNHEY and SVGAGI. DNA of the CDR3: TGTGCCAGCGGGGGACAGGGGATAACTGAAGCTTTCTTT. Translation: CASGGQGITEAFF.

The rearrangement uses TRBV27 and TRBJ2-7, with D possibly matching TRBD1 (5 bases). V lost 2 bases, J lost 1 base, and 6 bases lay in between. Germline CDR1 MNHEY, CDR2 SMNVEV (reference sequence). The CDR3 spans 13 residues. The CDR3 reads CASSLRQSYEQYF. CDR3 bases: TGTGCCAGCAGTTTACGACAGTCCTACGAGCAGTACTTC.

The V call is TRBV7-2, the J call TRBJ1-5, with no clear D. V lost 3 bases to trimming and J lost 1 base, with 10 bases between them. The CDR3 covers 15 residues. CDR1 and CDR2 (germline): SGHTA, FQGNSA. CDR3: CASSLSSGSNQPQHF. The CDR3 DNA follows: TGTGCCAGCAGCTTGTCATCGGGGAGCAATCAGCCCCAGCATTTT.

This chain joins TRBV28 and TRBJ2-5, with D possibly TRBD1 on 6 matching bases. Trimming took 6 bases from V and 1 from J, leaving 15 bases between them. CDR1 MDHEN and CDR2 SYDVKM come from the germline V gene. There are 15 residues in the CDR3. CDR3 amino acids: CASRPARDIQETQYF. The CDR3 DNA is TGTGCCAGCAGACCCGCCCGGGACATCCAAGAGACCCAGTACTTC.

This clone was recorded only once. The genes are TRBV7-6 and TRBJ2-1, with 10 bases that match TRBD1. V lost 5 bases to trimming and J lost 6 bases; unmatched junction nucleotides: 7. Germline V gene sequence: CDR1 SGHVS, CDR2 FNYEAQ. This CDR3 has 15 residues. CDR3 protein: CASSPDRGQSNEQFF. The CDR3 region has the DNA TGTGCCAGCAGCCCCGACAGGGGGCAGTCCAATGAGCAGTTCTTC. Complete variable domain (other parts from reference TRBV7-6 and TRBJ2-1): GAGVSQSPRYKVTKRGQDVALRCDPISGHVSLYWYRQALGQGPEFLTYFNYEAQQDKSGLPNDRFSAERPEGSISTLTIQRTEQRDSAMYRCASSPDRGQSNEQFFGPGTRLTVL.

The chain has TRBV18 and TRBJ2-5; no reliable D call. CDR3 length equals 14 residues. V was clipped by 0 bases and J by 2 bases, with 7 bases between them. Looked up from germline, CDR1 is KGHSH and CDR2 is LQKENI. The CDR3 sequence: CASSPPGIQETQYF. DNA of the CDR3: TGTGCCAGCTCACCACCGGGCATTCAAGAGACCCAGTACTTC.

The J gene is TRBJ1-3, the V gene TRBV29-1, with D possibly TRBD1 on 6 matching bases. CDR3 length: 13 residues. Trimming left V 3 bases short and J 2 bases short, with 8 bases between. From germline, CDR1 is SQVTM and CDR2 ANQGSEA. The CDR3 DNA is TGCAGCGTTGACAGGGGCCCTGGAAACACCATATATTTT. As protein: CSVDRGPGNTIYF.

The chain has TRBV28 and TRBJ1-1, with 8 bases fitting TRBD1. The trim removed 4 bases at V and 1 base at J, leaving 5 bases unmatched. This CDR3 has 15 amino acids. CDR1 MDHEN and CDR2 SYDVKM come from the germline V gene. CDR3 residues: CASSSGQGPNTEAFF. The CDR3 coding sequence is TGTGCCAGCAGTTCCGGACAGGGCCCGAACACTGAAGCTTTCTTT.

This clone has only a few counts. The chain recombines TRBV9 with TRBJ1-3, with D possibly matching TRBD1 (5 bases). The CDR3 has 16 amino acids. Per the germline V gene, CDR1 is SGDLS and CDR2 is YYNGEE. Trimming took off 0 bases at V and 0 bases at J, with 10 bases between the two ends. Here the CDR3 reads CASSVGGLSSGNTIYF. The CDR3 bases are TGTGCCAGCAGCGTAGGGGGCCTCAGCTCTGGAAACACCATATATTTT.

V is TRBV30 and J is TRBJ2-7, with TRBD1 matching over 7 bases. CDR1 and CDR2 from the germline V gene are GTSNPN and SVGIG (reference sequence). V dropped 3 bases and J dropped 0; count of bases not matched to a gene: 8. This CDR3 has 15 amino acids. The CDR3 protein is CAWSAGTVSSYEQYF. CDR3 sequence (DNA): TGTGCCTGGAGCGCCGGGACAGTGAGCTCCTACGAGCAGTACTTC.

This chain links TRBV28 with TRBJ2-7; possible D gene TRBD1, 6 bases. CDR1 is MDHEN, CDR2 SYDVKM, per germline. This CDR3 comprises 14 residues. The V end was cut by 4 bases, the J end by 2 bases, with 12 bases between. CDR3 sequence: CASSSHRVPYEQYF. CDR3 DNA: TGTGCCAGCAGTTCCCACAGGGTACCCTACGAGCAGTACTTC.

The chain couples TRBV5-4 to TRBJ2-3; the D is unclear. This CDR3 is 17 amino acids long. V dropped 0 bases and J dropped 4 bases, with 18 bases sitting between them. Germline V gene sequence: CDR1 SGHNT, CDR2 YYREEE (reference sequence). CDR3 coding DNA: TGTGCCAGCAGCTTGGGGTCAGGCCCCGGAATGCCAGATACGCAGTATTTT. Translation gives CASSLGSGPGMPDTQYF. The full variable domain, in which reference TRBV5-4 and TRBJ2-3 provide the parts outside the CDR3, is ETGVTQSPTHLIKTRGQQVTLRCSSQSGHNTVSWYQQALGQGPQFIFQYYREEENGRGNFPPRFSGLQFPNYSSELNVNALELDDSALYLCASSLGSGPGMPDTQYFGPGTRLTVL.

This clone was counted only a few times. This chain uses TRBV5-1 with TRBJ2-2; no clear D gene. The CDR3 spans 14 residues. CDR1 is SGHRS, CDR2 YFSETQ, per germline. Between the trimmed V and J ends, which lost 1 base and 1 base, there was a span of 5 bases. The CDR3 sequence is CASSLTGNTGELFF. CDR3 DNA sequence: TGCGCCAGCAGCTTGACGGGGAACACCGGGGAGCTGTTTTTT.

The genes are TRBV7-2 and TRBJ2-3; the D gene is possibly TRBD2 (6 bases). The CDR3 sequence is 14 residues long. Deletions cut 3 bases from V and 6 bases from J, with 13 bases between. Germline CDR1 and CDR2: SGHTA and FQGNSA. Here the CDR3 reads CASSFPRLVDTQYF. CDR3 in DNA: TGTGCCAGCAGCTTTCCCCGACTAGTGGATACGCAGTATTTT.

The rearrangement uses TRBV5-1 and TRBJ1-5; 12 nucleotides align to TRBD1. The CDR3 sequence is 16 residues long. Germline V gives CDR1 SGHRS, CDR2 YFSETQ. V was clipped by 2 bases and J by 3 bases; unmatched bases: 3. CDR3 region: CASSFGTGGNNQPQHF. The DNA for the CDR3 is TGCGCCAGCAGCTTTGGGACAGGGGGCAACAATCAGCCCCAGCATTTT.

The rearrangement links TRBV6-5 to TRBJ2-1; 8 bases line up with TRBD2. After removal of 6 bases from V and 7 bases from J, the junction contained 11 bases not matched to a gene. This CDR3 is 15 amino acids long. From germline, CDR1 is MNHEY and CDR2 SVGAGI. The CDR3 protein is CASRLSGSYLNEQFF. The CDR3 nucleotides read TGTGCCAGCAGATTAAGCGGGAGCTACCTTAATGAGCAGTTCTTC.

This chain links TRBV7-9 with TRBJ2-3, with D uncertain. Germline lookup yields CDR1 SEHNR and CDR2 FQNEAQ (reference sequence). The CDR3 extends over 13 amino acids. The ends were cut back, 4 bases at V and 3 bases at J, with 8 bases in the middle. The CDR3 sequence is CASSSSVTDTQYF. The CDR3 bases are TGTGCCAGCAGCTCTTCGGTTACAGATACGCAGTATTTT.

The V and J genes are TRBV29-1 and TRBJ2-7, with TRBD2 as a possible D gene (6 bases). Trimming removed 2 bases from V and 4 bases from J, with 18 bases in between. Germline values: CDR1 SQVTM, CDR2 ANQGSEA. This CDR3 comprises 15 residues. CDR3 residues: CSVEKGGVGSYEQYF. The CDR3 region has the DNA TGCAGCGTTGAAAAGGGCGGGGTTGGGTCTTACGAGCAGTACTTC.

This clone was observed a handful of times. The chain couples TRBV4-1 to TRBJ2-5, with 9 positions matching TRBD2. With 0 bases clipped from V and 2 bases from J, the junction kept 13 bases outside the gene matches. This CDR3 has 19 residues. Germline V CDR1 and CDR2: MGHRA, YSYEKL. The CDR3 here is CASSQDIGLANTNQETQYF. CDR3 coding DNA: TGCGCCAGCAGCCAAGATATTGGACTAGCGAACACCAATCAAGAGACCCAGTACTTC.

The V and J genes are TRBV27 and TRBJ2-1; a weak D match, TRBD2 (6 bases). The CDR3 has 14 amino acids. V was shortened by 2 bases and J by 5 bases, with 10 bases between the two germline ends. Germline V gene lookup returns CDR1 MNHEY and CDR2 SMNVEV (reference sequence). This CDR3 reads CASSLTSSHNEQFF. The CDR3 nucleotides are TGTGCCAGCAGTTTAACTAGCAGCCACAATGAGCAGTTCTTC.

This chain uses TRBV4-3 with TRBJ1-4; 7 bases map to TRBD1. The V and J ends lost 3 bases and 8 bases, in that order; junction bases with no gene match: 3. The CDR3 runs to 13 residues. Germline V gene data show CDR1 as LGHNA and CDR2 as YSLEER. Written as DNA, the CDR3 is TGCGCCAGCAGCCAGGACAGGAGGGAAAAACTGTTTTTT. Amino acids: CASSQDRREKLFF.

In the case of this clone: Compared with germline, one end of the junction differs, possibly owing to a read error. V gene TRBV18 combines with J gene TRBJ2-7; 9 bases line up with TRBD1. In germline, CDR1 is KGHSH, CDR2 LQKENI. The CDR3 totals 16 residues. Here the CDR3 DNA reads TGTGTCAGCTCACCTCTACCTCGGGACAGGGTCACAGAGCAGTACTTC. This sequence encodes CVSSPLPRDRVTEQYF.

This clone appeared a few times. V gene TRBV11-2 combines with J gene TRBJ2-7, with D possibly being TRBD1 (5 bases). The CDR3 contains 18 residues. Germline CDR1 reads SGHAT; CDR2 reads FQNNGV. V gave up 5 bases and J gave up 0 bases, with 23 bases separating them. CDR3 DNA: TGTGCCAGCAGCGTAGGTTACAGGATAATTAGGAGCTCCTACGAGCAGTACTTC. It encodes CASSVGYRIIRSSYEQYF.

The chain links TRBV6-1 to TRBJ2-1; 7 bases map to TRBD2. CDR3 length equals 15 residues. The germline V gene has CDR1 MNHNS and CDR2 SASEGT. V was pared by 11 bases and J by 2 bases, with 12 bases of the junction left unmatched. CDR3 region: CAVPPSGIPYNEQFF. Written as DNA, the CDR3 is TGTGCCGTCCCTCCGAGCGGGATACCCTACAATGAGCAGTTCTTC.

The CDR3 DNA follows: TGCGCCTTTCCCGGGGGAAGTTGCAATCAGCCCCAGCATTTT. Protein sequence: CAFPGGSCNQPQHF. The chain has TRBV10-1 and TRBJ1-5; D is possibly TRBD1 (5 bases). The CDR3 runs 14 residues. Deletions cut 11 bases from V and 2 bases from J, with 16 bases between. CDR1 is WNHNN and CDR2 is SYGVQD in the germline V gene (reference sequence).

The chain is built from TRBV6-5 and TRBJ2-1; unclear D gene. Deletions cut 5 bases from V and 7 bases from J, with 12 bases between. From germline, CDR1 is MNHEY and CDR2 SVGAGI. CDR3 size: 13 residues. CDR3 coding DNA: TGTGCCAGCAGTACTCCTCTACGTAATGAGCAGTTCTTC. This sequence encodes CASSTPLRNEQFF.

CDR3 region: CASSSFNTGELFF. The DNA for the CDR3 is TGTGCCAGCAGCTCCTTTAACACCGGGGAGCTGTTTTTT. The chain employs TRBV11-3 and TRBJ2-2; D is ambiguous. Germline CDR1 reads SGHNT; CDR2 reads YENEEA. CDR3 length: 13 amino acids. V was shortened by 4 bases and J by 2 bases, with 5 bases between the two germline ends.